These 19 T cell receptor beta chains share one sample of origin, sequenced in a study of graft-versus-host responses after intestinal transplantation. Produced via immunoSEQ multiplex PCR; TCRdb's table is partial and in-frame only. This sample has around 30,000 clones, with 87% found just once. The sample in question was PBMCs, obtained roughly 68 weeks after intestinal transplantation. These receptors were taken from a human patient who received an intestinal transplant, so some T cells may come from the graft donor.

The rearrangement joins TRBV11-3 to TRBJ2-7; 7 bases are a match to TRBD1. Germline trimming cut 4 bases from V and 7 bases from J; bases unmatched to any gene: 7. The germline CDR1 and CDR2 sequences are SGHNT and YENEEA. This CDR3 comprises 13 residues. The CDR3 is CASSSDRVGEQYF. The DNA for the CDR3 is TGTGCCAGCAGCTCAGACAGGGTGGGAGAGCAGTACTTC.

The chain recombines TRBV27 with TRBJ2-5; 11 bases line up with TRBD2. Germline lookup yields CDR1 MNHEY and CDR2 SMNVEV (reference sequence). The CDR3 is made up of 17 amino acids. V was pared by 6 bases and J by 5 bases, with 14 bases of the junction left unmatched. The CDR3 reads CASRKTLLAGGGETQYF. For the CDR3, the DNA is TGTGCCAGCAGAAAGACCCTCCTAGCGGGAGGAGGTGAGACCCAGTACTTC.

The chain links TRBV11-2 to TRBJ2-5; TRBD2 might be the D (7 bases). CDR3 size: 14 residues. Trimming took 3 bases from V and 4 from J, leaving 12 bases between them. Germline CDR1 is SGHAT and CDR2 is FQNNGV. CDR3 DNA: TGTGCCAGCAGCTTGGGGGGGCTTCGAGAGACCCAGTACTTC. Translating it yields CASSLGGLRETQYF.

The gene calls are TRBV5-6 and TRBJ2-5; 8 positions match TRBD1. In germline, CDR1 is SGHDT, CDR2 YYEEEE. The CDR3 is 14 residues long. After removal of 0 bases from V and 2 bases from J, the junction contained 0 bases not matched to a gene. The CDR3 reads CASSLDRGQETQYF. CDR3 sequence (DNA): TGTGCCAGCAGCTTGGACAGGGGGCAAGAGACCCAGTACTTC.

The V call is TRBV18, the J call TRBJ1-1; no clear D. V was shortened by 1 base and J by 3 bases, with 3 bases between the two germline ends. Germline V gene data show CDR1 as KGHSH and CDR2 as LQKENI. The CDR3 covers 12 residues. The CDR3 protein is CASSPRDTEAFF. The CDR3 DNA reads as TGTGCCAGCTCACCACGGGACACTGAAGCTTTCTTT.

The chain links TRBV30 to TRBJ1-1, with 11 positions matching TRBD1. Germline loops: CDR1 GTSNPN, CDR2 SVGIG (reference sequence). V dropped 7 bases and J dropped 7; count of bases not matched to a gene: 2. CDR3 size: 11 residues. The CDR3 nucleotides are TGTGCCTCCGGGACAGGGGGTGAAGCTTTCTTT. This encodes CASGTGGEAFF.

The chain has TRBV5-6 and TRBJ2-7; no definite D call. The CDR3 consists of 13 residues. The V end was cut by 6 bases, the J end by 3 bases, with 13 bases between. Germline loops: CDR1 SGHDT, CDR2 YYEEEE. CDR3 protein: CASNLDGYYEQYF. CDR3 nucleotides: TGTGCCAGCAACCTGGATGGATACTACGAGCAGTACTTC.

The chain links TRBV9 to TRBJ2-1, with 9 bases matching TRBD2. Germline CDR1 and CDR2: SGDLS and YYNGEE. The length of the CDR3 is 17 residues. V trimming: 0 bases; J trimming: 3 bases; junction bases outside the gene matches: 7. CDR3 sequence: CASSVDPSGVVYNEQFF. CDR3 DNA: TGTGCCAGCAGCGTAGATCCTAGCGGGGTGGTCTACAATGAGCAGTTCTTC.

Of note for this clone: Its ends do not fully match the called genes, so a read error is possible. The gene calls are TRBV18 and TRBJ1-2, with D perhaps TRBD1 (5 bases). Germline V lookup: CDR1 KGHSH, CDR2 LQKENI. The CDR3 spans 15 residues. CDR3 in DNA: TGTGCCAGCTCACCATCAGGGTTCAATAACTATGGCTACACCTTT. Translated: CASSPSGFNNYGYTF.

The rearrangement uses TRBV7-9 and TRBJ2-1; 13 bases line up with TRBD2. V gave up 5 bases and J gave up 9 bases; unmatched junction bases: 7. The length of the CDR3 is 15 residues. Looked up from germline, CDR1 is SEHNR and CDR2 is FQNEAQ (reference sequence). CDR3 DNA: TGTGCCAGCAGCAACACCGGGACTAGCGGGGTTGAGCAGTTCTTC. Protein: CASSNTGTSGVEQFF.

The V call is TRBV27, the J call TRBJ2-1; 10 positions agree with TRBD2. CDR3 length: 17 amino acids. V shed 2 bases and J 5 bases; nucleotides not matched to a gene: 9. CDR1 MNHEY and CDR2 SMNVEV come from the germline V gene (reference sequence). CDR3 sequence (DNA): TGTGCCAGCAGTTTACGCTTCCTAGCGGGAGCCCACAATGAGCAGTTCTTC. Encoded protein: CASSLRFLAGAHNEQFF.

The chain joins TRBV6-1 to TRBJ1-1, with D maybe TRBD1 (5 bases). Looked up from germline, CDR1 is MNHNS and CDR2 is SASEGT. V lost 8 bases and J lost 3, with 13 bases in between. The CDR3 has 13 amino acids. The CDR3 nucleotides read TGTGCCAGCTTACCTGGGGGGGACACTGAAGCTTTCTTT. This encodes CASLPGGDTEAFF.

In its sample, this clone was seen once. The rearrangement links TRBV10-1 to TRBJ2-1, with TRBD1 identical over 9 bases. The CDR3 contains 13 residues. CDR1 and CDR2 (germline): WNHNN, SYGVQD (reference sequence). V shed 6 bases, J shed 10 bases, and the junction held 7 bases outside the gene matches. Written as DNA, the CDR3 is TGCGCCAGCAGCCCACAGGGGGCAAGGGAGCAGTTCTTC. This gives the protein CASSPQGAREQFF.

The genes are TRBV9 and TRBJ2-3, with TRBD2 identical over 9 bases. V gave up 0 bases and J gave up 4 bases; unmatched junction bases: 9. From germline, CDR1 is SGDLS and CDR2 YYNGEE. The CDR3 is made up of 17 amino acids. The chain's CDR3 is CASSVAVGGGASDTQYF. The CDR3 region has the DNA TGTGCCAGCAGCGTAGCGGTGGGCGGGGGGGCCTCAGATACGCAGTATTTT.

The chain joins TRBV30 to TRBJ2-3, with 8 nucleotides matching TRBD1. The length of the CDR3 is 15 residues. Germline loops: CDR1 GTSNPN, CDR2 SVGIG (reference sequence). V dropped 2 bases and J dropped 2; count of bases not matched to a gene: 6. CDR3 DNA: TGTGCCTGGAGTACTAGGACAGGGATCACAGATACGCAGTATTTT. Encoded protein: CAWSTRTGITDTQYF.

Regarding this clone: Other DNA sequences within the sample encode an identical CDR3. The rearrangement links TRBV5-4 to TRBJ2-5; perhaps TRBD1 as D (5 bases). V was pared by 0 bases and J by 2 bases, with 5 bases between. This CDR3 contains 13 residues. Per germline, CDR1 SGHNT and CDR2 YYREEE (reference sequence). The CDR3 reads CASSLGQQETQYF. The DNA of the CDR3 is TGTGCCAGCAGCTTGGGACAGCAAGAGACCCAGTACTTC.

The V and J genes are TRBV7-2 and TRBJ1-5, with no clear D. Looked up from germline, CDR1 is SGHTA and CDR2 is FQGNSA. The CDR3 has 15 amino acids. V lost 2 bases and J lost 0, with 8 bases in between. DNA of the CDR3: TGTGCCAGCAGCTTACACCGTAATAGCAATCAGCCCCAGCATTTT. It encodes CASSLHRNSNQPQHF.

The chain couples TRBV4-1 to TRBJ1-5; D possibly corresponds to TRBD1 (5 bases). Trimming pared 1 base from V and 9 bases from J, leaving 7 bases between. The CDR3 totals 12 residues. Germline values: CDR1 MGHRA, CDR2 YSYEKL. The DNA of the CDR3 is TGCGCCAGCAGCCAAGGCGGGACGCCCCAGCATTTT. It yields the protein CASSQGGTPQHF.

The genes are TRBV13 and TRBJ2-2; 13 nucleotides agree with TRBD2. With 6 bases clipped from V and 6 bases from J, the junction kept 7 bases outside the gene matches. Germline V gene lookup returns CDR1 PRHDT and CDR2 FYEKMQ (reference sequence). The CDR3 totals 16 residues. CDR3 coding DNA: TGTGCCAGCAGTTCCACTAGCGGGAGGGCTGCCGGGGAGCTGTTTTTT. Translating it yields CASSSTSGRAAGELFF.